The 5 T cell receptor beta chains below all came from one sample that was sequenced in a study of human T cells and chemical hapten exposure. Regarding time point: patch test 2, 6 weeks after DPC sensitization. Indicated treatment: therapeutic diphenylcyclopropenone sensitization with weekly scalp DPC. TCRdb independently ran MiXCR on the RACE reads; one entry per CDR3 protein. The data contain approximately 96,000 distinct CDR3 sequences, over 7.5% of them seen just once; the ten biggest clones take up about 2%. Sequencing used whole blood, obtained in connection with sensitization to the hapten diphenylcyclopropenone (DPC). These receptors all come from a middle-aged woman with alopecia areata. Some clones in this sample may be carry-over from other donors' samples.

In its sample, this clonotype was seen a few times. The conserved final phenylalanine or tryptophan is absent from the CDR3, which likely points to a read error. The DNA is left out, because the CDR3 cannot be placed on it with certainty; the CDR3 is given as TCRdb lists it. V gene TRBV28 combines with J gene TRBJ2-1; no check of the table's D call, TRBD1, against the DNA was made. The CDR3 comprises 9 residues, both ends counted. Germline V gene sequence: CDR1 MDHEN, CDR2 SYDVKM. This chain's CDR3 is CAGPAPVAI.

In its sample, this clonotype was seen a few times. The DNA of the CDR3 is TGTGCCAGCAGCGTAGAGGGACACGGAAGAACGAACACTGAAGCTTTCTTT. Translated: CASSVEGHGRTNTEAFF. The chain links TRBV9 to TRBJ1-1; D possibly corresponds to TRBD1 (6 bases). Germline V gene sequence: CDR1 SGDLS, CDR2 YYNGEE. V lost 0 bases, J lost 1 base, and 16 bases lay in between. This CDR3 has 17 amino acids.

Ten or more counts support this clonotype. The chain is built from TRBV3-1 and TRBJ2-1; D not certain. Germline V gene lookup returns CDR1 LGHDT and CDR2 YNNKEL (reference sequence). Trimming took off 4 bases at V and 6 bases at J, with 13 bases between the two ends. This CDR3 contains 14 residues. The CDR3 DNA reads TGTGCCAGCAGCCCTCACCGACTTGGCAATGAGCAGTTCTTC. Its protein product is CASSPHRLGNEQFF.

This clonotype was picked up many times. This sequence joins TRBV29-1 and TRBJ1-2; D unresolved. The CDR3 covers 12 residues. The germline CDR1 and CDR2 sequences are SQVTM and ANQGSEA. V shed 7 bases and J shed 3 bases, with 12 bases lying between them. The CDR3 DNA follows: TGCAGCGCAAAACCGATAGACTATGGCTACACCTTC. It specifies CSAKPIDYGYTF.

The rearrangement links TRBV18 to TRBJ2-7; D is unclear. The length of the CDR3 is 12 residues. Per the germline V gene, CDR1 is KGHSH and CDR2 is LQKENI. V was cut by 0 bases and J by 6 bases, with 6 bases left in between. CDR3 amino acids: CASSPPMGEQYF. CDR3 in DNA: TGTGCCAGCTCACCACCTATGGGCGAGCAGTACTTC.